One TCR beta chain is described in this entry. The antigen is undetermined. This sample is drawn from a study of cytomegalovirus exposure and HLA in healthy donors. Study-wide context: The 120 validation repertoires used the same platform as the approximately 700 first-cohort repertoires (as reported by a later analysis).

Whole-study results and caveats: Across donors, most TCRs were seen rarely, yet some public ones were widespread.

CDR1 and CDR2 (germline): MRHNA, SNTAGT. This CDR3 comprises 14 residues. Trimming pared 6 bases from V and 3 bases from J, leaving 11 bases between. Measured with immunoSEQ multiplex PCR; TCRdb has only the in-frame clones, and not every one. In the table there are around 150,000 clones, 85% of which are singletons. The sequence was collected from a young man in good health and CMV-seropositive. The chain employs TRBV6-4 and TRBJ2-2; weak D call: TRBD2 (6 bases). Sequenced sample: PBMCs. Here the CDR3 reads CASRVSGDTGELFF. The CDR3 DNA follows: TGTGCCAGCAGGGTATCGGGGGACACCGGGGAGCTGTTTTTT.